Below, one T cell receptor (beta chain) is given with its context. The sample belongs to a study of PD-L1 blockade in urothelial cancer. TCRdb's copy holds only in-frame clones and misses some; the assay was immunoSEQ multiplex PCR. This sample has 40,000 to 55,000 clones; more than 80% occur once, and the top ten carry 6% to 8%. Trimming cost V 8 bases and J 6 bases; bases outside gene matches: 16. CDR3 size: 17 residues. CDR1 is LNHDA, CDR2 SQIVND, per germline (reference sequence). The time point denotes: peripheral blood 6 weeks after treatment start. The gene calls are TRBV19 and TRBJ2-1; 10 bases fit TRBD1. The specimen was PBMCs, collected around atezolizumab (anti-PD-L1) treatment. The source of this sequence is a man between 65 and 80 years old with urothelial cancer. The CDR3 nucleotides are TGTGCCAGTGATGGGGCGACCGGGACAGGGGTTCCCAATGAGCAGTTCTTC. Protein: CASDGATGTGVPNEQFF.